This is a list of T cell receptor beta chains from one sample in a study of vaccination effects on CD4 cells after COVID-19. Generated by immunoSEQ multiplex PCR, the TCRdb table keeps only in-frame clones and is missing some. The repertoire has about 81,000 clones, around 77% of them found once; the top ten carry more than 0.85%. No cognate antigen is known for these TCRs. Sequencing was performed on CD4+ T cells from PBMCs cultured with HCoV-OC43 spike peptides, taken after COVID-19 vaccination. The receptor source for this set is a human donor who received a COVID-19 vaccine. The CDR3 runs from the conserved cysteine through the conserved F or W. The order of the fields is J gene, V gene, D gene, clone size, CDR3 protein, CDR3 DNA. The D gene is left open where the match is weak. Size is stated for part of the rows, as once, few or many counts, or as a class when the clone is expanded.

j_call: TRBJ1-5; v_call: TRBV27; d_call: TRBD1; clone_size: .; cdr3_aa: CASSYRGRQPQHF; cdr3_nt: TGTGCCAGCAGTTACAGGGGCCGACAGCCCCAGCATTTT
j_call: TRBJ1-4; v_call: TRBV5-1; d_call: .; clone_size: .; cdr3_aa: CASSLSVTNEKLFF; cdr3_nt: TGCGCCAGCAGCTTGTCAGTTACTAATGAAAAACTGTTTTTT
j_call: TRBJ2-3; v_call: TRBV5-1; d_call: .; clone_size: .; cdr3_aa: CASSLVGSTDTQYF; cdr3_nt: TGCGCCAGCAGCTTGGTAGGGAGTACAGATACGCAGTATTTT
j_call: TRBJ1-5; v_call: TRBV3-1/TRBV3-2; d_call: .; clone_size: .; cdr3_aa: CASSQVAGNNQPQHF; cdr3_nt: TGTGCCAGCAGCCAAGTAGCTGGAAACAATCAGCCCCAGCATTTT
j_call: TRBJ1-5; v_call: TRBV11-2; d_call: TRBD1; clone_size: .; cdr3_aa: CASSLRTGEGNQPQHF; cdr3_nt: TGTGCCAGCAGCTTAAGGACAGGGGAAGGGAATCAGCCCCAGCATTTT
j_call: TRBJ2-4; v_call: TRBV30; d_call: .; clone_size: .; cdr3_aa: CAWEARGLLAKNIQYF; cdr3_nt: TGTGCCTGGGAGGCAAGGGGACTCCTAGCCAAAAACATTCAGTACTTC
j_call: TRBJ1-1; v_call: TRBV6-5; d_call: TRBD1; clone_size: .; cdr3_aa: CASSRGQGRTEAFF; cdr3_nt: TGTGCCAGCAGCCGGGGACAGGGTAGAACTGAAGCTTTCTTT
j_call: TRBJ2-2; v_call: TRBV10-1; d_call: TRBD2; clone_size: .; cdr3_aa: CASSELAGIYTGELFF; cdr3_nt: TGCGCCAGCAGTGAATTAGCGGGGATTTACACCGGGGAGCTGTTTTTT
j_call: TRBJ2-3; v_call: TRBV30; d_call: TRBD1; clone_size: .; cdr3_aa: CAWVPGQSTDTQYF; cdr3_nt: TGTGCCTGGGTACCGGGACAGAGCACAGATACGCAGTATTTT
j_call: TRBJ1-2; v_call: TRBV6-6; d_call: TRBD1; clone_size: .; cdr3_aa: CASSYGWQGANYGYTF; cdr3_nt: TGTGCCAGCAGTTACGGTTGGCAGGGGGCCAACTATGGCTACACCTTC
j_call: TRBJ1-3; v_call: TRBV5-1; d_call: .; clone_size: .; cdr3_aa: CASSLVGARYGNTIYF; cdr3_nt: TGCGCCAGCAGCTTGGTGGGGGCGCGGTATGGAAACACCATATATTTT
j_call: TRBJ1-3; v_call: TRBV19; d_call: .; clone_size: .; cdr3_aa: CASSTRAVSGNTIYF; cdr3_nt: TGTGCCAGTAGTACACGGGCCGTCTCTGGAAACACCATATATTTT
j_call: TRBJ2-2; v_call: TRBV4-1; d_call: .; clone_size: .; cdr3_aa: CASSQDWGKPETGELFF; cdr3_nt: TGCGCCAGCAGCCAAGATTGGGGAAAACCAGAAACCGGGGAGCTGTTTTTT
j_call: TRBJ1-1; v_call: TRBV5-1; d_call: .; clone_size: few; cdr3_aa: CASGAERTRNTEAFF; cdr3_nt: TGCGCCAGCGGAGCGGAGCGGACACGGAACACTGAAGCTTTCTTT
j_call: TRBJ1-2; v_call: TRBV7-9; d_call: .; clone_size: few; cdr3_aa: CASSRDTFLGYTF; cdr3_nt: TGTGCCAGCAGCCGCGACACTTTTTTGGGCTACACCTTC
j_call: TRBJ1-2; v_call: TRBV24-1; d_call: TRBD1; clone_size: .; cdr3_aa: CATSDPRDYTGGVGYTF; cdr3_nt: TGTGCCACCAGTGATCCGCGGGACTATACAGGGGGCGTTGGCTACACCTTC
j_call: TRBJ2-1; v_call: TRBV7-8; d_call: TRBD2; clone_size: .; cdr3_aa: CASSSYERGGKFF; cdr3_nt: TGTGCCAGCAGCTCCTATGAGCGGGGGGGCAAGTTCTTC
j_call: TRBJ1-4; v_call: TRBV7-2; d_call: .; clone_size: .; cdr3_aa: CASSSRATNEKLFF; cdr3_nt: TGTGCCAGCAGCTCCCGGGCAACTAATGAAAAACTGTTTTTT
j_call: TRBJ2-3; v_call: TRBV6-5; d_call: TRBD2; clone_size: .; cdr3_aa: CASSYGAGGTDTQYF; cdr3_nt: TGTGCCAGCAGTTATGGGGCGGGAGGCACAGATACGCAGTATTTT
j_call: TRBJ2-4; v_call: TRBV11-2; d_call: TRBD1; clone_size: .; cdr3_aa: CASSSSTGWENIQYF; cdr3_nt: TGTGCCAGCAGCTCCTCGACAGGGTGGGAAAACATTCAGTACTTC
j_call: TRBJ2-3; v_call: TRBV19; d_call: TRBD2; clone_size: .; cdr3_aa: CASSIQAGGHTDTQYF; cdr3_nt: TGTGCCAGTAGTATCCAAGCGGGGGGGCACACAGATACGCAGTATTTT
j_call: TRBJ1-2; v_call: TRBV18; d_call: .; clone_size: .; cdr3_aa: CASSPPTSLYGYTF; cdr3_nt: TGTGCCAGCTCACCACCAACCAGCCTCTATGGCTACACCTTC
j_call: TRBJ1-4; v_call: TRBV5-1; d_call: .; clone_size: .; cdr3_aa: CASSAEILEKLFF; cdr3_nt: TGCGCCAGCTCTGCAGAGATTCTCGAAAAACTGTTTTTT
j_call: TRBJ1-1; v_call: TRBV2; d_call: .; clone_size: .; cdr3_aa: CASSEELGTEAFF; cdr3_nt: TGTGCCAGCAGTGAAGAGTTAGGCACTGAAGCTTTCTTT
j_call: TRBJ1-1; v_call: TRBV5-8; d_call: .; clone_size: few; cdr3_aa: CASSLWLGTEAFF; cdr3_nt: TGTGCCAGCAGCTTGTGGTTAGGCACTGAAGCTTTCTTT
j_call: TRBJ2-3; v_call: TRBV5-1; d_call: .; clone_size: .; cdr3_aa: CASSLGDGGSYTQYF; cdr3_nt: TGCGCCAGCAGCTTGGGGGACGGAGGCTCCTATACGCAGTATTTT
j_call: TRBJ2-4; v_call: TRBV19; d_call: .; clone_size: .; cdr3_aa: CASRPWGQAKNIQYF; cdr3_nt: TGTGCCAGTAGACCTTGGGGGCAAGCCAAAAACATTCAGTACTTC
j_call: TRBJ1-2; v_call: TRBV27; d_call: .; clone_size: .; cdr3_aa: CASRGNRAGYGYTF; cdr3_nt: TGTGCCAGCAGAGGAAACAGGGCGGGCTATGGCTACACCTTC
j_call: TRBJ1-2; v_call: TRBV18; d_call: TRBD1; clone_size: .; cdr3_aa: CASSPETGAVGYTF; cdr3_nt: TGTGCCAGCTCACCGGAGACAGGGGCGGTTGGCTACACCTTC
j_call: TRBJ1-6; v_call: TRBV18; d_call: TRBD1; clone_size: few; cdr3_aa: CASSLGQGDSPLHF; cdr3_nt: TGTGCCAGCTCGCTCGGACAGGGCGATTCACCCCTCCACTTT